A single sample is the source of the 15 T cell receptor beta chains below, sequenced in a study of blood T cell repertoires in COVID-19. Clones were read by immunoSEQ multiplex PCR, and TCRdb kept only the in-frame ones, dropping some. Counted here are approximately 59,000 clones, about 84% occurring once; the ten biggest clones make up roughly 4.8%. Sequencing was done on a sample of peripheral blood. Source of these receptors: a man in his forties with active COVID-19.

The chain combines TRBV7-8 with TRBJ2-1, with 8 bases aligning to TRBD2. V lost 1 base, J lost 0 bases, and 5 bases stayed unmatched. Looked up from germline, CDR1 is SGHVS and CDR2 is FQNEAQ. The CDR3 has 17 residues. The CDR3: CASSLGLSGSSYNEQFF. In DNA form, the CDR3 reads TGTGCCAGCAGCTTAGGGCTGAGCGGGAGCTCCTACAATGAGCAGTTCTTC.

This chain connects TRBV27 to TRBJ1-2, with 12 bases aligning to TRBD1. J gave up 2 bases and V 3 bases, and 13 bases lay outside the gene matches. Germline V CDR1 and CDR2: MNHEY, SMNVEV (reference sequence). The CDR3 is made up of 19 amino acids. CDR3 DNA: TGTGCCAGCAGTTTTGAAAGGGACAGGGGGCTAGGGGAAAACTATGGCTACACCTTC. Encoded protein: CASSFERDRGLGENYGYTF.

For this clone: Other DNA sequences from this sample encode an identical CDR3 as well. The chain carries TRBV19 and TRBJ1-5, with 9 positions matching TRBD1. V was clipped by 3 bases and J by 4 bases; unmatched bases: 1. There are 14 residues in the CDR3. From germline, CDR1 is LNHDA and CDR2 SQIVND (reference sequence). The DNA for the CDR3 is TGTGCCAGTAGTATGACAGGGGGGAATCAGCCCCAGCATTTT. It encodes CASSMTGGNQPQHF.

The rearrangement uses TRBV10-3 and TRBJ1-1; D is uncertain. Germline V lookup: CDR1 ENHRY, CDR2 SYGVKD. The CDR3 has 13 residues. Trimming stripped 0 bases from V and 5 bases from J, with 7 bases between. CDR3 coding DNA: TGTGCCATCAGTGAGTCGTCTAGGACTGAAGCTTTCTTT. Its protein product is CAISESSRTEAFF.

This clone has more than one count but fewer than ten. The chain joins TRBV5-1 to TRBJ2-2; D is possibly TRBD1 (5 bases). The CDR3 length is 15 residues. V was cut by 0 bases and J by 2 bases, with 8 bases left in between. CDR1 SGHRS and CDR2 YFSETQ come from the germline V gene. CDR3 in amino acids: CASSLGQGNTGELFF. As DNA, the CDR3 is TGCGCCAGCAGCTTGGGGCAGGGAAACACCGGGGAGCTGTTTTTT.

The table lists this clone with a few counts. The CDR3 protein is CASSLAGAGNTIYF. The CDR3 DNA reads TGTGCCAGCAGCTTGGCAGGGGCTGGAAACACCATATATTTT. The genes are TRBV5-8 and TRBJ1-3; D may be TRBD1 (6 bases). Germline lookup yields CDR1 SGHTS and CDR2 YDEGEE. V gave up 0 bases and J gave up 2 bases, with 6 bases separating them. CDR3 length: 14 residues.

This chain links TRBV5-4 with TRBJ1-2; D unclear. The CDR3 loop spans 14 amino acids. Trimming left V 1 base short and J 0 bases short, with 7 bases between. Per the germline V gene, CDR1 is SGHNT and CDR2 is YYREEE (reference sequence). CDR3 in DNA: TGTGCCAGCAGCTTGACTAAAACTAACTATGGCTACACCTTC. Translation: CASSLTKTNYGYTF. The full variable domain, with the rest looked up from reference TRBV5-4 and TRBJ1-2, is ETGVTQSPTHLIKTRGQQVTLRCSSQSGHNTVSWYQQALGQGPQFIFQYYREEENGRGNFPPRFSGLQFPNYSSELNVNALELDDSALYLCASSLTKTNYGYTFGSGTRLTVV.

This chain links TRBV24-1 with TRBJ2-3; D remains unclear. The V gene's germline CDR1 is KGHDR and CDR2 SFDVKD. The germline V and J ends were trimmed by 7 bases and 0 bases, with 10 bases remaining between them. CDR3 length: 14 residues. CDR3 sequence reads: CATSLSESTDTQYF. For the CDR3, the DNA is TGTGCCACCAGCCTCTCAGAAAGCACAGATACGCAGTATTTT.

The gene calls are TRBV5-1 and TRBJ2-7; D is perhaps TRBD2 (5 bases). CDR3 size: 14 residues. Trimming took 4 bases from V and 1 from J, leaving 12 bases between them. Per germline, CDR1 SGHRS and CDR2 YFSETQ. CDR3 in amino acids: CASSLYGVSYEQYF. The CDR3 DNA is TGCGCCAGCAGCCTCTACGGGGTGTCCTACGAGCAGTACTTC. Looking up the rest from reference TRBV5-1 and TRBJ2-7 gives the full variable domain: KAGVTQTPRYLIKTRGQQVTLSCSPISGHRSVSWYQQTPGQGLQFLFEYFSETQRNKGNFPGRFSGRQFSNSRSEMNVSTLELGDSALYLCASSLYGVSYEQYFGPGTRLTVT.

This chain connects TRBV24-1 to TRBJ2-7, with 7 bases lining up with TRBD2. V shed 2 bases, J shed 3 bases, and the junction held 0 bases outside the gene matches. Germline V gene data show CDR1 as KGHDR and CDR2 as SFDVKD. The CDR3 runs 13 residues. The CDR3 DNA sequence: TGTGCCACCAGTGATTGGGAGGGCTACGAGCAGTACTTC. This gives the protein CATSDWEGYEQYF.

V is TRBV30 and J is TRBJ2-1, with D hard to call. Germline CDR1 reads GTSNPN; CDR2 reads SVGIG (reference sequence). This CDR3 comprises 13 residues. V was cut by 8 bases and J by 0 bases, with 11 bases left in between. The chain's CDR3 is CAHGVDSYNEQFF. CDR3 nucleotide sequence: TGTGCCCACGGAGTAGACTCCTACAATGAGCAGTTCTTC.

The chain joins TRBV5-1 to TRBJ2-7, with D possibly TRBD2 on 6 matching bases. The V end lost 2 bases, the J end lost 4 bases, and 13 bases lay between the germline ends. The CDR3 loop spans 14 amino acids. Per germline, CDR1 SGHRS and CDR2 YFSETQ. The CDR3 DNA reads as TGCGCCAGCAGCTTTGACGGGAGTAGGTACGAGCAGTACTTC. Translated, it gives CASSFDGSRYEQYF.

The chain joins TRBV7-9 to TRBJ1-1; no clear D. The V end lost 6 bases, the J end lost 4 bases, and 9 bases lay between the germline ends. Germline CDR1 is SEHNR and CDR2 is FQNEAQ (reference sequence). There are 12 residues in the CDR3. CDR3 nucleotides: TGTGCCAGCAGTTTGAGTCCCACTGAAGCTTTCTTT. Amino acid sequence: CASSLSPTEAFF.

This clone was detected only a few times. CDR3: CASSPRGGVNTEAFF. The CDR3 DNA follows: TGTGCCAGCTCACCTAGAGGGGGCGTGAACACTGAAGCTTTCTTT. The chain is built from TRBV18 and TRBJ1-1; 7 positions match TRBD1. Looked up from germline, CDR1 is KGHSH and CDR2 is LQKENI. CDR3 length: 15 residues. The ends lost 3 bases at V and 0 bases at J; junction bases unmatched: 4. Variable domain in full (rest from reference TRBV18 and TRBJ1-1): NAGVMQNPRHLVRRRGQEARLRCSPMKGHSHVYWYRQLPEEGLKFMVYLQKENIIDESGMPKERFSAEFPKEGPSILRIQQVVRGDSAAYFCASSPRGGVNTEAFFGQGTRLTVV.

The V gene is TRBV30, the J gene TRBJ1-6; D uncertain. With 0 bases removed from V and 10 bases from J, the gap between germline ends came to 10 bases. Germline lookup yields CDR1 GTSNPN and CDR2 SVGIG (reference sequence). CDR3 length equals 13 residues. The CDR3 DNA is TGTGCCTGGAGTGTACGGGAGAGGTCACCCCTCCACTTT. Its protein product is CAWSVRERSPLHF.